This TCR beta chain was sequenced for a study of neoadjuvant anti-PD-1 for oral cavity cancer. General study results and limits: Higher pretreatment Treg/Th17 ratios tracked higher pretreatment blood clonality.

Patients had HPV-negative, locally advanced oral cavity squamous cell carcinoma. Analysis of PBMCs was direct, with no culture step. PBMC libraries mostly used around 460 ng of input genomic DNA, with six replicates per sample. Libraries were prepared by immunoSEQ multiplex PCR; TCRdb keeps only in-frame clonotypes and omits some of them. This sample has 15,000 to 20,000 clones, with roughly 78% found just once. Germline lookup yields CDR1 SEHNR and CDR2 FQNEAQ (reference sequence). This CDR3 is 12 amino acids long. Points on this clone: What it binds is not known. A read error may produce the germline difference seen at one junction end.

Source: PBMCs, taken before nivolumab (anti-PD-1) treatment. The chain recombines TRBV7-9 with TRBJ1-6; D gene unclear. The TCR sequence derives from a person aged 35-79 years with oral cavity squamous cell carcinoma. This chain's CDR3 is CASSLDNSPLHF. For the CDR3, the DNA is TGTGCCAGCAGTTTAGATAATTCACCCCTCCACTTT.